A selection of T cell receptor beta chains follows, all from one sample in a study of siplizumab effects on memory and regulatory T cells. Some clones are missing from TCRdb's copy, which holds only in-frame ones; the method was immunoSEQ multiplex PCR. The table lists about 50,000 clones, over 85% of them singletons. Material: CD8+ T cells sorted from blood. The receptors shown here come from a human donor in good health. Each CDR3 is given with its conserved first and last residue. D genes are given only for firm matches. Size is stated for part of the rows, as once, few or many counts, or as a class when the clone is expanded.

size	V	D	J	DNA	CDR3
.	TRBV4-1	TRBD1	TRBJ2-7	TGCGCCAGCAGCTCGCGACAGGGGTTCTACGAGCAGTACTTC	CASSSRQGFYEQYF
.	TRBV7-9	TRBD1	TRBJ2-7	TGTGCCAGCAGCTCAGACAGGGACAGACCAACCCGCCACGAGCAGTACTTC	CASSSDRDRPTRHEQYF
.	TRBV19	TRBD2	TRBJ2-7	TGTGCCAGTAGGGCGGGTAGCGGGGGCCTCTACGAGCAGTACTTC	CASRAGSGGLYEQYF
.	TRBV7-6	.	TRBJ2-7	TGTGCCAGCAGCTTAGGAACGTACGAGCAGTACTTC	CASSLGTYEQYF
.	TRBV30	TRBD2	TRBJ2-7	TGTGCCTCGGGTAGCGGGAGCGGGTACGAGCAGTACTTC	CASGSGSGYEQYF
.	TRBV2	.	TRBJ2-1	TGTGCCAGCAGTGAAGGAGGGGCGGGAAGGCTCTACAATGAGCAGTTCTTC	CASSEGGAGRLYNEQFF
.	TRBV27	.	TRBJ1-2	TGTGCCAGCAGTTTGACGTTTGGTTATGGCTACACCTTC	CASSLTFGYGYTF
.	TRBV19	.	TRBJ1-2	TGTGCCAGTCTGGGACTGCCGCGATATGGCTACACCTTC	CASLGLPRYGYTF
.	TRBV5-5	TRBD2	TRBJ2-1	TGTGCCAGCAGCTTGTACGGGCGGGAGATCAGGAATGAGCAGTTCTTC	CASSLYGREIRNEQFF
.	TRBV11-2	.	TRBJ1-1	TGTGCCAGCAGCCTAAGTAGGGCCGAAGCTTTCTTT	CASSLSRAEAFF
.	TRBV6-1	.	TRBJ2-7	TGTGCCAGCAGTCAGCGTACAGTCTACGAGCAGTACTTC	CASSQRTVYEQYF
.	TRBV5-6	.	TRBJ2-2	TGTGCCAGCAGCTTTGGGTTTAACACCGGGGAGCTGTTTTTT	CASSFGFNTGELFF
.	TRBV27	TRBD1	TRBJ2-1	TGTGCCAGCAGTTTATTGACAGGGGGCTCCTACAATGAGCAGTTCTTC	CASSLLTGGSYNEQFF
.	TRBV11-2	TRBD2	TRBJ2-7	TGTGCCGGCGGGTTAGCGGGAGATTACGAGCAGTACTTC	CAGGLAGDYEQYF
.	TRBV7-3	.	TRBJ1-1	TGTGCCAGCAGCTTATTAAACGGACCGAACACTGAAGCTTTCTTT	CASSLLNGPNTEAFF
few	TRBV28	TRBD1	TRBJ1-3	TGTGCCAGCGAAGGGGGCAACATCGGAAACACCATATATTTT	CASEGGNIGNTIYF
.	TRBV28	TRBD1	TRBJ2-2	TGTGCCAGCAGCCTATGGGGGACAGCAAGCACCGGGGAGCTGTTTTTT	CASSLWGTASTGELFF
.	TRBV19	.	TRBJ2-7	TGTGCCAGTAGTATAGATCACAGGGAGACCTACGAGCAGTACTTC	CASSIDHRETYEQYF
once	TRBV11-3	.	TRBJ2-1	TGTGCCAGCAGCTTAGGTCAGAGGAAATCCTACAATGAGCAGTTCTTC	CASSLGQRKSYNEQFF
.	TRBV9	TRBD2	TRBJ2-7	TGTGCCAGCAGCGGGGCAGACCTAGCGGGAGTCGGCTCCTACGAGCAGTACTTC	CASSGADLAGVGSYEQYF
once	TRBV27	TRBD1	TRBJ2-2	TGTGCCAGCAGTTCATCCCGACAGGGTGTTTACACCGGGGAGCTGTTTTTT	CASSSSRQGVYTGELFF
.	TRBV6-1	.	TRBJ1-2	TGTGCCAGCAGTCCAACAACCGTCGGATATGGCTACACCTTC	CASSPTTVGYGYTF
.	TRBV28	.	TRBJ1-2	TGTGCCAGCAGTCCCCCCTCGACTGGCCTCTATGGCTACACCTTC	CASSPPSTGLYGYTF
.	TRBV6-4	.	TRBJ2-3	TGTGCCAGCAGTGACTCCTTGGAGACAGATACGCAGTATTTT	CASSDSLETDTQYF
.	TRBV5-1	.	TRBJ2-3	TGCGCCAGCAGCGCCAGGGAGCCAGCGACTACTAGCACAGATACGCAGTATTTT	CASSAREPATTSTDTQYF
.	TRBV7-3	.	TRBJ2-1	TGTGCCAGCAGCTTAAGGGGGTTAGGCGATGAGCAGTTCTTC	CASSLRGLGDEQFF
once	TRBV2	TRBD2	TRBJ2-1	TGTGCCACCGGAGGGCGAGCGGGACGTGTCAATTACTACAATGAGCAGTTCTTC	CATGGRAGRVNYYNEQFF
.	TRBV5-4	.	TRBJ2-4	TGTGCCAGCAGCTTTAGGGAGATAGCCAAAAACATTCAGTACTTC	CASSFREIAKNIQYF
.	TRBV27	.	TRBJ2-7	TGTGCCAGCAATGATGGGGGCGCAGACTACGAGCAGTACTTC	CASNDGGADYEQYF
.	TRBV28	.	TRBJ2-2	TGTGCCAGCAGTTTAGATTGGGCCACCGGGGAGCTGTTTTTT	CASSLDWATGELFF
.	TRBV6-5	.	TRBJ2-7	TGTGCCAGCAGTTACTCCGTTTCCCCGGGGTTCTACGAGCAGTACTTC	CASSYSVSPGFYEQYF
.	TRBV28	.	TRBJ2-5	TGTGCCAGCAGCGTGAGCAGGGGATGGCACCAAGAGACCCAGTACTTC	CASSVSRGWHQETQYF
.	TRBV28	.	TRBJ1-5	TGTGCCAGCAGTATACATGATAGCAATCAGCCCCAGCATTTT	CASSIHDSNQPQHF
once	TRBV7-9	TRBD1	TRBJ2-5	TGTGCCAGCAGCTCGACAGGGATACAAGAGACCCAGTACTTC	CASSSTGIQETQYF
.	TRBV27	.	TRBJ1-2	TGTGCCAGCAGCCTTACCCCCACCTATGGCTACACCTTC	CASSLTPTYGYTF
.	TRBV2	TRBD1	TRBJ2-5	TGTGCCAGCAGGACGGGACAGGGCCTTAGGGAGACCCAGTACTTC	CASRTGQGLRETQYF
.	TRBV5-1	.	TRBJ1-6	TGCGCCAGCAGCTTGATGCCGGGGATGGATTCACCCCTCCACTTT	CASSLMPGMDSPLHF
.	TRBV5-6	.	TRBJ1-1	TGTGCCAGCAGCCCGGGGGTAACAGAAGCTTTCTTT	CASSPGVTEAFF
once	TRBV27	TRBD2	TRBJ2-3	TGTGCCAGCAGTGACACAACCGGGACTAGCGGGAGAGAGAGCACAGATACGCAGTATTTT	CASSDTTGTSGRESTDTQYF
.	TRBV10-3	.	TRBJ2-3	TGTGCCATCAGTGAGACCTTGCTGCCCCGTAGCACAGATACGCAGTATTTT	CAISETLLPRSTDTQYF
.	TRBV5-1	.	TRBJ2-1	TGCGCCAGCAGCTTGACCAGTGACTACAATGAGCAGTTCTTC	CASSLTSDYNEQFF
.	TRBV4-1	TRBD1	TRBJ1-5	TGCGCCAGCAGCCAAGCGGGACAGCACAATCAGCCCCAGCATTTT	CASSQAGQHNQPQHF
.	TRBV5-1	TRBD2	TRBJ2-1	TGCGCCAGCAGCCCAACGACGATACTAGCGGGAACTTCCTCCTACAATGAGCAGTTCTTC	CASSPTTILAGTSSYNEQFF
.	TRBV27	.	TRBJ2-7	TGTGCCAGCAGTTTCGGGTCATCGGACGAGCAGTACTTC	CASSFGSSDEQYF
.	TRBV27	TRBD1	TRBJ1-2	TGTGCCAGCAGTTTATCCAGGGGGGAGATAGATGGCTACACCTTC	CASSLSRGEIDGYTF
once	TRBV2	.	TRBJ1-1	TGTGCCAGCAGTGAATACAGCTCCTATATGAACACTGAAGCTTTCTTT	CASSEYSSYMNTEAFF
.	TRBV7-2	.	TRBJ2-1	TGTGCCAGCAGCTTAGACCCCGGCAGGGTAAATGAGCAGTTCTTC	CASSLDPGRVNEQFF
once	TRBV5-1	TRBD1	TRBJ1-1	TGCGCCAGCAGCCCCGGACAGGGAGCTGAAGCTTTCTTT	CASSPGQGAEAFF
.	TRBV2	TRBD2	TRBJ2-1	TGTGCCAGCAGTGTACTAGCGGGAGGCTATGAGCAGTTCTTC	CASSVLAGGYEQFF
.	TRBV28	TRBD2	TRBJ2-5	TGTGCCAGCAGTAGCGGGAGGGTGACCCAGTACTTC	CASSSGRVTQYF
.	TRBV4-1	.	TRBJ1-1	TGCGCCAGCAGCCAGACGCGGGGCACCTCGGATGAAGCTTTCTTT	CASSQTRGTSDEAFF
.	TRBV27	.	TRBJ1-1	TGTGCCAGCAGAATGGTCGACTACTACACTGAAGCTTTCTTT	CASRMVDYYTEAFF
.	TRBV4-1	.	TRBJ2-7	TGCGCCAGCAGCCAAGTGGGGGCTGGCGAGCAGTACTTC	CASSQVGAGEQYF
.	TRBV28	TRBD2	TRBJ2-3	TGTGCCAGCAGTTTACCCCGCGGGACTAGCGCCCACACAGATACGCAGTATTTT	CASSLPRGTSAHTDTQYF
.	TRBV7-8	TRBD2	TRBJ2-7	TGTGCCAGCAGCTTTACCGGGACTAGCGCGTACGAGCAGTACTTC	CASSFTGTSAYEQYF
.	TRBV27	.	TRBJ1-1	TGTGCCAGCAGTTTATCTTTGGGGCTGAACACTGAAGCTTTCTTT	CASSLSLGLNTEAFF
.	TRBV11-2	.	TRBJ1-5	TGTGCCAGCAGCTTAGAGCAGGGGTGGCCCCAGCATTTT	CASSLEQGWPQHF
.	TRBV6-5	.	TRBJ2-1	TGTGCCAGCAAGGCAGGCCTCTACAATGAGCAGTTCTTC	CASKAGLYNEQFF
.	TRBV19	.	TRBJ1-1	TGTGCCAGTAGTATGAGAGGGAAGCGTGAAGCTTTCTTT	CASSMRGKREAFF
.	TRBV6-5	TRBD2	TRBJ2-7	TGTGCCAGTGAAAAGCGGGAGAATCCCTACGAGCAGTACTTC	CASEKRENPYEQYF